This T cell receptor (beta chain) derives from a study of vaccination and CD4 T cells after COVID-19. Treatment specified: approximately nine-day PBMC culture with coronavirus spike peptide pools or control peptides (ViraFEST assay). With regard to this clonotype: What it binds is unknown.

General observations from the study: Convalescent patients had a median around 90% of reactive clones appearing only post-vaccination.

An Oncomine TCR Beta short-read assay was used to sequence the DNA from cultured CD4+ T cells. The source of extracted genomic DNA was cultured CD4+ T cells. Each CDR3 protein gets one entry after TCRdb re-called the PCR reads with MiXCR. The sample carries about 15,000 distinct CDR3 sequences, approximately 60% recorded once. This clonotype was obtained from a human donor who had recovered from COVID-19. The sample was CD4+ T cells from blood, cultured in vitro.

CDR3 region: CAWSEDFQETQYF. CDR3 DNA sequence: TGTGCCTGGAGTGAGGACTTTCAAGAGACCCAGTACTTC. This rearrangement joins TRBV30 to TRBJ2-5; D may be TRBD2 (5 bases). Germline V CDR1 and CDR2: GTSNPN, SVGIG (reference sequence). This CDR3 region has 13 residues. V was trimmed by 1 base and J by 2 bases, leaving 8 bases between them.